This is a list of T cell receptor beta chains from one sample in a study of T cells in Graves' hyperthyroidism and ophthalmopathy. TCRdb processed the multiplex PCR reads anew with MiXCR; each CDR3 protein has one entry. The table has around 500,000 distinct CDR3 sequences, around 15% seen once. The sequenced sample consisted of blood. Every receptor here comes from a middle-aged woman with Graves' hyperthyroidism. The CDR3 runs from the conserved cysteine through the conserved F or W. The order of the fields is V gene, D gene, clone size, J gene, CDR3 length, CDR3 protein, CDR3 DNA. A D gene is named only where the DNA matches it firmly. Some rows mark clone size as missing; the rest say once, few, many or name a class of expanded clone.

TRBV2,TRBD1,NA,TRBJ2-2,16,CASSYPTGRNTGELFF,TGTGCCAGCAGTTACCCGACAGGGCGAAACACCGGGGAGCTGTTTTTT
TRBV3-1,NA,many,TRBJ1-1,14,CASSQFRGNTEAFF,TGTGCCAGCAGCCAATTCCGGGGGAACACTGAAGCTTTCTTT
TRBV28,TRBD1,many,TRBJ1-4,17,CASSFAGQGGSWEKLFF,TGTGCCAGCAGTTTTGCGGGACAGGGGGGTTCGTGGGAAAAACTGTTTTTT
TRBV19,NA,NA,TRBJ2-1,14,CASSILVAYNEQFF,TGTGCCAGTAGTATTTTGGTGGCCTACAATGAGCAGTTCTTC
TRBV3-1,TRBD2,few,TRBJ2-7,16,CASSQEGTSGAREQYF,TGTGCCAGCAGCCAAGAGGGGACTAGCGGGGCGAGGGAGCAGTACTTC
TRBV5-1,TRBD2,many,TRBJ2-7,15,CASSAFSGSGDEQYF,TGCGCCAGCAGCGCCTTTAGCGGGAGCGGGGACGAGCAGTACTTC
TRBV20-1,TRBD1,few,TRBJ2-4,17,CSAPGDRLLQAKNIQYF,TGCAGTGCTCCCGGGGACAGGCTCCTGCAAGCCAAAAACATTCAGTACTTC
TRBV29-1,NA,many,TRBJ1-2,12,CSVSQGRYGYTF,TGCAGCGTTTCCCAGGGGCGCTATGGCTACACCTTC
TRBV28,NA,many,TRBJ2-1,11,CASSFLNEQFF,TGTGCCAGCAGTTTTCTTAATGAGCAGTTCTTC
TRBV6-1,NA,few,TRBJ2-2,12,CASSIKGGELFF,TGTGCCAGCAGTATCAAGGGCGGGGAGCTGTTTTTT
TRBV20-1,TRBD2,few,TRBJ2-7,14,CSARGREGTYEQYF,TGCAGTGCTAGGGGCAGGGAGGGAACCTACGAGCAGTACTTC
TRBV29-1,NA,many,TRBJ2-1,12,CSVEGEHNEQFF,TGCAGCGTTGAGGGGGAGCACAATGAGCAGTTCTTC
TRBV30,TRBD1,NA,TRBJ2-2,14,CAWNQGQGIGELFF,TGTGCCTGGAACCAAGGACAGGGAATCGGGGAGCTGTTTTTT
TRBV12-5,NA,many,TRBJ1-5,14,CASAWIGDNQPQHF,TGTGCTAGTGCCTGGATTGGGGATAATCAGCCCCAGCATTTT
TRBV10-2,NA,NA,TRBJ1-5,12,CASSEVGQPQHF,TGCGCCAGCAGTGAAGTTGGTCAGCCCCAGCATTTT
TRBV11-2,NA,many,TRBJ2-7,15,CASSLQTGHPYEQYF,TGTGCCAGCAGCTTACAAACGGGACACCCTTACGAGCAGTACTTC
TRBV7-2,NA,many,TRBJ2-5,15,CASSLWGGNQETQYF,TGTGCCAGCAGCTTATGGGGCGGGAACCAAGAGACCCAGTACTTC
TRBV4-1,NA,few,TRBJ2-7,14,CASSQDPSYYEQYF,TGCGCCAGCAGCCAAGACCCCAGTTACTACGAGCAGTACTTC
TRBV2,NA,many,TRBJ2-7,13,CASSESALGEQYF,TGTGCCAGCAGTGAATCGGCCTTGGGCGAGCAGTACTTC
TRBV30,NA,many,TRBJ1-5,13,CAWSRQDNQPQHF,TGTGCCTGGAGTCGACAGGACAATCAGCCCCAGCATTTT
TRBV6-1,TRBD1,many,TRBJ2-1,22,CASSYRRTGTGRESPPYNEQFF,TGTGCCAGCAGTTACCGGAGGACCGGGACAGGGCGGGAGAGCCCCCCTTACAATGAGCAGTTCTTC
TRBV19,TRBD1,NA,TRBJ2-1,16,CASMGFAQGTGNEQFF,TGTGCCAGTATGGGTTTCGCACAGGGGACCGGCAATGAGCAGTTCTTC
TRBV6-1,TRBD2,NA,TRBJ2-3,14,CASPLAGNTDTQYF,TGTGCCAGCCCCCTAGCGGGAAACACAGATACGCAGTATTTT
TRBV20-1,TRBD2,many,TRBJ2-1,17,CSARDRTSGRAYNEQFF,TGCAGTGCTAGAGATCGGACTAGCGGGAGGGCCTACAATGAGCAGTTCTTC
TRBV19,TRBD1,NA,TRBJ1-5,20,CASSISNMTGRKVSNQPQHF,TGTGCCAGTAGTATAAGTAACATGACAGGGAGGAAAGTTAGCAATCAGCCCCAGCATTTT
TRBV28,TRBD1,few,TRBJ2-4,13,CASGQGAKNIQYF,TGTGCCAGTGGACAGGGGGCCAAAAACATTCAGTACTTC
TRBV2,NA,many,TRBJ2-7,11,CASRTSYEQYF,TGTGCCAGCAGGACCTCCTACGAGCAGTACTTC
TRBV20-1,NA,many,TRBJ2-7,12,CSASGHSYEQYF,TGCAGTGCCTCTGGACATTCCTACGAGCAGTACTTC
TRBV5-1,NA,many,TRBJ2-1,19,CASSPFGQFSGVEYNEQFF,TGCGCCAGCAGCCCCTTTGGGCAGTTTAGCGGAGTTGAATACAATGAGCAGTTCTTC
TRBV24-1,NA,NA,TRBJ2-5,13,CATSGDSRETQYF,TGTGCCACCAGTGGAGACAGTAGGGAGACCCAGTACTTC
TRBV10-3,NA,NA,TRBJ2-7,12,CAISPGRYEQYF,TGTGCCATCAGTCCAGGCAGGTACGAGCAGTACTTC
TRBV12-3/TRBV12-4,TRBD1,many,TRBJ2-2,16,CASSFTGATNTGELFF,TGTGCCAGCAGTTTTACAGGGGCCACAAACACCGGGGAGCTGTTTTTT
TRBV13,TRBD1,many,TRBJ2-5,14,CASSSPGQQETQYF,TGTGCCAGCAGCTCGCCGGGACAGCAAGAGACCCAGTACTTC
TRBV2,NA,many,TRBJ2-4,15,CASVINRGSKNIQYF,TGTGCCAGCGTCATCAATAGGGGATCCAAAAACATTCAGTACTTC
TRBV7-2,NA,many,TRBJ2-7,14,CASSPRTHDYEQYF,TGTGCCAGCAGCCCCCGGACCCACGACTACGAGCAGTACTTC
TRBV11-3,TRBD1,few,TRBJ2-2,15,CASSSGDRVAGELFF,TGTGCCAGCAGCTCCGGAGACAGGGTAGCCGGGGAGCTGTTTTTT
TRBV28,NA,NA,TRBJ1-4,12,CATEGVGGKLFF,TGTGCCACCGAGGGGGTGGGGGGGAAACTGTTTTTT
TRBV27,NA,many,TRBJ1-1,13,CASSLDKGTEAFF,TGTGCCAGCAGTTTAGACAAGGGCACTGAAGCTTTCTTT
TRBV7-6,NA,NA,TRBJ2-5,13,CASSLDVGETQYF,TGTGCCAGCAGCTTAGACGTCGGAGAGACCCAGTACTTC
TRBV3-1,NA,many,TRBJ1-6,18,CASSQEKRTSSYNSPLHF,TGTGCCAGCAGCCAAGAAAAGAGAACCAGCTCCTATAATTCACCCCTCCACTTT
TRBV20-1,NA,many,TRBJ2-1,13,CSAKRPYYNEQFF,TGCAGTGCTAAGCGCCCCTACTACAATGAGCAGTTCTTC